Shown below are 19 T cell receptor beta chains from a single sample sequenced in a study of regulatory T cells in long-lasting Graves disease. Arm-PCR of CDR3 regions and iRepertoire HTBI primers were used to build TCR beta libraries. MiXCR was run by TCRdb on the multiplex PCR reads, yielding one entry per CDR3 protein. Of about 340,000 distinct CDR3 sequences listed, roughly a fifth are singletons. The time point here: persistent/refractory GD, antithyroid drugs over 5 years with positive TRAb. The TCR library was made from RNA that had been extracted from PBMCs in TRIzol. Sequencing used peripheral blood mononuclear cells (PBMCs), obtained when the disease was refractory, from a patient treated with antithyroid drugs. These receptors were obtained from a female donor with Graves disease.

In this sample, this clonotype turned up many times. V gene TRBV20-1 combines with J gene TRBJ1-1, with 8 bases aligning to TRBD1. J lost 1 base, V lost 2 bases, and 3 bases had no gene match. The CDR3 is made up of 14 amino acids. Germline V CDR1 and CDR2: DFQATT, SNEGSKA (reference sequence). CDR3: CSARKGTGNTEAFF. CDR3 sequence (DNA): TGCAGTGCTAGAAAGGGGACAGGGAACACTGAAGCTTTCTTT.

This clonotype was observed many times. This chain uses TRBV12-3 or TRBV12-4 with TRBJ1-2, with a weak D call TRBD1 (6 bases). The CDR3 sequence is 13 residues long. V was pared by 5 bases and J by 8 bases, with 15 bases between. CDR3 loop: CASSPLGAGGYTF. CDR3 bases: TGTGCCAGCAGTCCCCTGGGGGCAGGCGGCTACACCTTC.

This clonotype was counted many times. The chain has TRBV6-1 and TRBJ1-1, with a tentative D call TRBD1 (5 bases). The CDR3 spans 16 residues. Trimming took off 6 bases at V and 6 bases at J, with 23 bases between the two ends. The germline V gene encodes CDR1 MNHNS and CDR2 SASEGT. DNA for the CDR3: TGTGCCAGCAGCCCACTGAGAGGACTGGGGGACCCTGAAGCTTTCTTT. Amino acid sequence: CASSPLRGLGDPEAFF.

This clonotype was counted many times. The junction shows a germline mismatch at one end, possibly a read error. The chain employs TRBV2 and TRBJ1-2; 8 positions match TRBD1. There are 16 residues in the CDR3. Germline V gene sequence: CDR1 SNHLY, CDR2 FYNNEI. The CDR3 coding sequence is TGTGCCAGCAGTCGGGGGGGGACCGGGACAGGTTTATCTTTTGCCTTC. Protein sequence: CASSRGGTGTGLSFAF.

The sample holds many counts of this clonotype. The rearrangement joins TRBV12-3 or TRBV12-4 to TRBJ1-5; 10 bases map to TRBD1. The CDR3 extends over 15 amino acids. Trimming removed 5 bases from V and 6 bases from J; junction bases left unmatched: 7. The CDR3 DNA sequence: TGTGCCAGCAGTCGAAGACAGGGGGCGAGTCAGCCCCAGCATTTT. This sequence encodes CASSRRQGASQPQHF.

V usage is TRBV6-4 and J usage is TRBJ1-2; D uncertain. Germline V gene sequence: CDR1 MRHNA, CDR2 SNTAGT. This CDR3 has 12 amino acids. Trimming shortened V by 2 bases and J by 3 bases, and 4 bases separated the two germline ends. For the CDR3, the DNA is TGTGCCAGCAGTGACGGTGACTATGGCTACACCTTC. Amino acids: CASSDGDYGYTF.

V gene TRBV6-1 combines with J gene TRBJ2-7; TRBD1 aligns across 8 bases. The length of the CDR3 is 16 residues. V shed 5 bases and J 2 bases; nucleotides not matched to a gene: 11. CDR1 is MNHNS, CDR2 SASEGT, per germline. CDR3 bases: TGTGCCAGCAGTCGGGGTACAGGGGGAAGGCCCTACGAGCAGTACTTC. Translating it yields CASSRGTGGRPYEQYF.

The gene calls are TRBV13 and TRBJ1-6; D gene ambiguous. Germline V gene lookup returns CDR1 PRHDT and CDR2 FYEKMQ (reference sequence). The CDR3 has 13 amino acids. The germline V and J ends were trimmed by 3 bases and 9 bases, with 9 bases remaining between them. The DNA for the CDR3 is TGTGCCAGCAGCTTGGAGGCGTTTTCACCCCTCCACTTT. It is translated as CASSLEAFSPLHF.

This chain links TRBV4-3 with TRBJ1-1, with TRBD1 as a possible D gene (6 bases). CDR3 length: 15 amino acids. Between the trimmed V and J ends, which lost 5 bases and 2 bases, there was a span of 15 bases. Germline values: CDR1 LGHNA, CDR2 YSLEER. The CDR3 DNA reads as TGCGCCAGCAGCGGATGGGGGGCTAGTAACACTGAAGCTTTCTTT. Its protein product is CASSGWGASNTEAFF.

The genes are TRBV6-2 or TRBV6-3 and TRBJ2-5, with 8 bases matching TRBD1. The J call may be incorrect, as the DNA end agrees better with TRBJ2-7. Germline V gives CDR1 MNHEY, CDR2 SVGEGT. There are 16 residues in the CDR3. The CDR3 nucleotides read TGTGCCAGCAGTTATTCAGGGGGCGATGACTCCTACGAGCAGTACTTC. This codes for CASSYSGGDDSYEQYF.

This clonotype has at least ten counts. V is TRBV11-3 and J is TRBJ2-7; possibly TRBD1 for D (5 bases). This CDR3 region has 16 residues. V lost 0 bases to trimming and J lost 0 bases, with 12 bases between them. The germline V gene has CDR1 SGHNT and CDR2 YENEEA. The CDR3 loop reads CASSLDKGHPSYEQYF. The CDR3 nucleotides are TGTGCCAGCAGCTTAGATAAAGGACATCCCTCCTACGAGCAGTACTTC.

The CDR3 loop is CASSLDTPRAGYTF. In DNA form, the CDR3 reads TGTGCCAGCAGCTTGGACACCCCTCGAGCAGGCTACACCTTC. The chain joins TRBV5-5 to TRBJ1-2, with D unclear. Trimming took off 0 bases at V and 8 bases at J, with 14 bases between the two ends. Germline CDR1 is SGHKS and CDR2 is YYEKEE (reference sequence). The CDR3 is made up of 14 amino acids.

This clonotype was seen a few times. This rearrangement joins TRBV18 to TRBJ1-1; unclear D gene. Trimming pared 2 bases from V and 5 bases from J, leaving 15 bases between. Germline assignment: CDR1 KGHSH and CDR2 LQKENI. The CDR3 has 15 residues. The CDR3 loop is CASSPSSITVTEAFF. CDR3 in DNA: TGTGCCAGCTCACCAAGCTCGATCACAGTAACTGAAGCTTTCTTT.

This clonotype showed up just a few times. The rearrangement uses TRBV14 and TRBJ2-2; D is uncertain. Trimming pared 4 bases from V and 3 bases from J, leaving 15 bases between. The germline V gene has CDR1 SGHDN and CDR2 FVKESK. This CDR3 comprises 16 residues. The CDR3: CASSLYGCVDTGELFF. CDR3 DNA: TGTGCCAGCAGCCTGTACGGTTGTGTGGACACCGGGGAGCTGTTTTTT.

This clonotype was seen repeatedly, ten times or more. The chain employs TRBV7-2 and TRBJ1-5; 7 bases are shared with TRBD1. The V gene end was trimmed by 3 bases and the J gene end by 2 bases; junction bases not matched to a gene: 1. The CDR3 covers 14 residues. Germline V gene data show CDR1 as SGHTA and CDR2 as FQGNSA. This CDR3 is CASSFTGGNQPQHF. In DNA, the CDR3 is TGTGCCAGCAGCTTCACAGGGGGCAATCAGCCCCAGCATTTT.

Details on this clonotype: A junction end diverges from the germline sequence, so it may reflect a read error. The CDR3 spells CARSEMSGRQETQYF. The CDR3 nucleotides read TGTGCCCGCAGTGAAATGTCAGGGAGACAAGAGACCCAGTACTTC. The V gene is TRBV6-2 or TRBV6-3, the J gene TRBJ2-5; D assignment may be TRBD1 or TRBD2 (5 bases each). Germline V gene data show CDR1 as MNHEY and CDR2 as SVGEGT. The CDR3 has 15 amino acids.

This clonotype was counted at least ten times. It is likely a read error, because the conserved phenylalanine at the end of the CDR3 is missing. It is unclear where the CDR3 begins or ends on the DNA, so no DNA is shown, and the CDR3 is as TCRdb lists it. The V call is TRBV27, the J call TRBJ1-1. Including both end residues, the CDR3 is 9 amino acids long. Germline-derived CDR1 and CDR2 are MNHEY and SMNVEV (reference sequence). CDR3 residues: CASTPMITI.

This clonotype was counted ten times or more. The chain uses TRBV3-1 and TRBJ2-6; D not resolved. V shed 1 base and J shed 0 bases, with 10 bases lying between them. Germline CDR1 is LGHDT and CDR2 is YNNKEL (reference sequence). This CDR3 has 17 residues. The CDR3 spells CASSQGYRTSGANVLTF. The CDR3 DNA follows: TGTGCCAGCAGCCAAGGGTACAGAACCTCTGGGGCCAACGTCCTGACTTTC.

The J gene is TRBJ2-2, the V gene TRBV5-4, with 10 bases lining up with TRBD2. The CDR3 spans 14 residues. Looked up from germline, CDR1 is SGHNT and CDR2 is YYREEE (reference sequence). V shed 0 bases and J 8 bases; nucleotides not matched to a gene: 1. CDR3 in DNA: TGTGCCAGCAGCTTGGAGCGGGAGGGGGGGGAGCTGTTTTTT. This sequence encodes CASSLEREGGELFF. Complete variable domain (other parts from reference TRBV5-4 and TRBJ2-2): ETGVTQSPTHLIKTRGQQVTLRCSSQSGHNTVSWYQQALGQGPQFIFQYYREEENGRGNFPPRFSGLQFPNYSSELNVNALELDDSALYLCASSLEREGGELFFGEGSRLTVL.